This T cell receptor (beta chain) was sequenced for a study of regulatory T cells in long-lasting Graves disease. Study-level points and caveats: Newly diagnosed patients had higher TCR diversity than persistent Graves' patients did. Repertoires from persistent disease leaned toward TRBV28, TRBJ1-2 and TRBJ2-5. The persistent group shared fewer than 3,500 public clonotypes, more than the roughly 970 shared by new patients.

iRepertoire HTBI primers and Arm-PCR of CDR3 regions built TCR beta libraries. Original data processing: Across the samples, identification revealed 50 to 80 TRBV and 12 to 15 TRBJ segments. MiXCR, applied by TCRdb to the multiplex PCR reads, yields one record per CDR3 protein. The V and J calls, along with clone size, are taken from TCRdb and not from the paper's own processing. The table has 700,000 or so distinct CDR3 sequences, around 32% seen once; the top ten hold around 42%. This clonotype was counted a few times. Its antigen remains unidentified. The time point denotes: persistent/refractory GD, antithyroid drugs over 5 years with positive TRAb. Construction of the TCR library relied on RNA isolated from PBMCs. The length of the CDR3 is 12 residues. Trimming stripped 6 bases from V and 5 bases from J, with 10 bases between. The germline V gene has CDR1 MNHNS and CDR2 SASEGT.

The chain links TRBV6-1 to TRBJ1-2; D is possibly TRBD1 (6 bases). The TCR was taken from a female donor with Graves disease. This specimen consisted of peripheral blood mononuclear cells (PBMCs), obtained when the disease was refractory, from a patient treated with antithyroid drugs. The CDR3 loop is CASRRQAYGYTF. The CDR3 region has the DNA TGTGCCAGCAGGAGACAGGCTTATGGCTACACCTTC.